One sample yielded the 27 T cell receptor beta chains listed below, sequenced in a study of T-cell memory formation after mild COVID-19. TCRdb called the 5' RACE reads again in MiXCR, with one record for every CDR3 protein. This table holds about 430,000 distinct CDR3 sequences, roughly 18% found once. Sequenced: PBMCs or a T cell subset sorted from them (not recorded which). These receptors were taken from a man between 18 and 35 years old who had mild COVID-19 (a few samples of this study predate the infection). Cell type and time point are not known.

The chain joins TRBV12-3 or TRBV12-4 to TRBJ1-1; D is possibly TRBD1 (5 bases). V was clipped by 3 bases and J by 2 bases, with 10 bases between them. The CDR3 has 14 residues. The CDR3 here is CASSLKTANTEAFF. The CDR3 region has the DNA TGTGCCAGCAGTTTGAAGACAGCAAACACTGAAGCTTTCTTT.

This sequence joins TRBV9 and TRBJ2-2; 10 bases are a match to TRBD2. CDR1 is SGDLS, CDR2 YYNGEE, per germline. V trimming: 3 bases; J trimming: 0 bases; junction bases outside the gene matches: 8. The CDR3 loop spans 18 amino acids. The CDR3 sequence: CASSAPLAGASNTGELFF. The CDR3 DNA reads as TGTGCCAGCAGCGCCCCGCTAGCGGGGGCCTCGAACACCGGGGAGCTGTTTTTT. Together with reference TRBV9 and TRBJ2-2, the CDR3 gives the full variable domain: DSGVTQTPKHLITATGQRVTLRCSPRSGDLSVYWYQQSLDQGLQFLIQYYNGEERAKGNILERFSAQQFPDLHSELNLSSLELGDSALYFCASSAPLAGASNTGELFFGEGSRLTVL.

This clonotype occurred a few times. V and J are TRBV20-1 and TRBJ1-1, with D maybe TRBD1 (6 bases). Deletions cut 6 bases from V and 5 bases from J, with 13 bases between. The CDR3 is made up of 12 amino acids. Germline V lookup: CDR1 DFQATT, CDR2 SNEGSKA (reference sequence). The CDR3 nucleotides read TGCAGTGCACGGGGGCAGGTTACTGAAGCTTTCTTT. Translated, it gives CSARGQVTEAFF.

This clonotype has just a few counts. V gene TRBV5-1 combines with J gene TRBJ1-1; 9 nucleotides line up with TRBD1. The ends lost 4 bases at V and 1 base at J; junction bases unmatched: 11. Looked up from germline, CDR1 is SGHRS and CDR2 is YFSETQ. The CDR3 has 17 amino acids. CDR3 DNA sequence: TGCGCCAGCAGCAGGTCTCGGACAGGGGCACAGAACACTGAAGCTTTCTTT. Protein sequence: CASSRSRTGAQNTEAFF.

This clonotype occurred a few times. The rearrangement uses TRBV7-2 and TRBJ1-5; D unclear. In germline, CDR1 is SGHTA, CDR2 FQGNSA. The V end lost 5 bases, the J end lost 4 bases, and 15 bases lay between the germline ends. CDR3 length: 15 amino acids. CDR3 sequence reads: CASSRLDGGNQPQHF. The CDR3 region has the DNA TGTGCCAGCAGCCGATTGGACGGAGGAAATCAGCCCCAGCATTTT.

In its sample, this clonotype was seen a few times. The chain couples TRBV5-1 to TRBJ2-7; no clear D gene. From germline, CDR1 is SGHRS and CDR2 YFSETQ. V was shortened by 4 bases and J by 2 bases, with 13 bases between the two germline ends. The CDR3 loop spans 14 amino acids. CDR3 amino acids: CASSLDGRPYEQYF. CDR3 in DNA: TGCGCCAGCAGCCTGGACGGGCGGCCCTACGAGCAGTACTTC.

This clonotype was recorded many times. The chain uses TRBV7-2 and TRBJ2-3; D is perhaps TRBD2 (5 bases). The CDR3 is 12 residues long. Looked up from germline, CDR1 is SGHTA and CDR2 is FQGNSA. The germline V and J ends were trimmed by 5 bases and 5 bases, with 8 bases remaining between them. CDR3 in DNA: TGTGCCAGCAGCCCCGAGGGAGATACGCAGTATTTT. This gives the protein CASSPEGDTQYF.

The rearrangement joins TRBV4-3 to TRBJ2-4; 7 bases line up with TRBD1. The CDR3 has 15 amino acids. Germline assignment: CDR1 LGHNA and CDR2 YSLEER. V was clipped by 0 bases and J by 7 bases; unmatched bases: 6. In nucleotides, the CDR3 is TGCGCCAGCAGCCAAGAAGGGACAGTACGGAACATTCAGTACTTC. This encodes CASSQEGTVRNIQYF.

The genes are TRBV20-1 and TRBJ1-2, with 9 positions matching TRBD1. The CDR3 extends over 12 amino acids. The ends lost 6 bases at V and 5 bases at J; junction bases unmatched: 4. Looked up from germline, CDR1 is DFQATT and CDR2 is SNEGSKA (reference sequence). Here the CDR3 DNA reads TGCAGTGCGAGGGACAGGGAGTATGGCTACACCTTC. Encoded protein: CSARDREYGYTF.

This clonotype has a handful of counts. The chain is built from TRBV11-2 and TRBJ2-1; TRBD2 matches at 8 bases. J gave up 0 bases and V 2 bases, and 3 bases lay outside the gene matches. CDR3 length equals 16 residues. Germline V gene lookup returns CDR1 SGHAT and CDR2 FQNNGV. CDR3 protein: CASSLSGRGSYNEQFF. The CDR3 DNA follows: TGTGCCAGCAGCTTATCCGGGAGGGGCTCCTACAATGAGCAGTTCTTC.

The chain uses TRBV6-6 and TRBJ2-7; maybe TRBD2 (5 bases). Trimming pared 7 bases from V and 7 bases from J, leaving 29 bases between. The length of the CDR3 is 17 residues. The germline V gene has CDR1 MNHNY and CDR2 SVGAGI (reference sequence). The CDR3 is CASTHLAKAVPGGEQYV. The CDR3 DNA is TGTGCCAGCACCCACCTCGCTAAGGCGGTCCCCGGAGGAGAGCAGTACGTC.

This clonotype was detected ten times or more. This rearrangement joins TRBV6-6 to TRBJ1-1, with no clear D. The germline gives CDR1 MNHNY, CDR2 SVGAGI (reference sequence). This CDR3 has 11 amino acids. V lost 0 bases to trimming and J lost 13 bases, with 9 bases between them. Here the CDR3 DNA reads TGTGCCAGCAGTTACTCGCTGCGGGATTTCTTT. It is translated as CASSYSLRDFF.

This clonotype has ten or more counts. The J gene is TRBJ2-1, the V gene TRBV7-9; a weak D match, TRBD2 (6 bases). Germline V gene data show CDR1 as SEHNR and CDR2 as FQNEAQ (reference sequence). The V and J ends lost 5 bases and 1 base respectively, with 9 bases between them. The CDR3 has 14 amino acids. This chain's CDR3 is CASSAGNSYNEQFF. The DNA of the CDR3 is TGTGCCAGCAGCGCGGGGAATTCCTACAATGAGCAGTTCTTC.

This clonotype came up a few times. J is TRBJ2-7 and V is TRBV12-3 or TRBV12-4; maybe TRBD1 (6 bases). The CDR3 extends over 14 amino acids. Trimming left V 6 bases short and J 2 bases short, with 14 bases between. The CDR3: CASRKDSWTYEQYF. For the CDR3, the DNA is TGTGCCAGCAGGAAGGACAGCTGGACCTACGAGCAGTACTTC.

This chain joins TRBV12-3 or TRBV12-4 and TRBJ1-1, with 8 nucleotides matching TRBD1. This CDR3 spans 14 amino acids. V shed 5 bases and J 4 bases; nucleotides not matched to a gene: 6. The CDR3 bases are TGTGCCAGCAGTCGGACAGGGTATGGCACTGAAGCTTTCTTT. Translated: CASSRTGYGTEAFF.

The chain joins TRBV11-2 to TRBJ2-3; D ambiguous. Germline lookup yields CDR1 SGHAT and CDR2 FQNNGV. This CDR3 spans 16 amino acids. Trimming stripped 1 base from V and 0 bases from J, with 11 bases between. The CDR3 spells CASSLVLRPSTDTQYF. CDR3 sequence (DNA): TGTGCCAGCAGCTTAGTCTTGCGGCCTAGCACAGATACGCAGTATTTT.

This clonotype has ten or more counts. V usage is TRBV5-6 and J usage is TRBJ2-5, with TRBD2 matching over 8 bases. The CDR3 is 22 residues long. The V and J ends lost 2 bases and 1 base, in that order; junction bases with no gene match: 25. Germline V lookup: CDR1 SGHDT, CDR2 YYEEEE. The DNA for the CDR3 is TGTGCCAGCAGCTTCCCGGGACCCAAACGACCACCTAGCGGGTCGATCCAAGAGACCCAGTACTTC. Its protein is CASSFPGPKRPPSGSIQETQYF. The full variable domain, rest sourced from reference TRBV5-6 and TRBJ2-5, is DAGVTQSPTHLIKTRGQQVTLRCSPKSGHDTVSWYQQALGQGPQFIFQYYEEEERQRGNFPDRFSGHQFPNYSSELNVNALLLGDSALYLCASSFPGPKRPPSGSIQETQYFGPGTRLLVL.

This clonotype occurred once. CDR3 residues: CASRLQVSSTDTQYF. The CDR3 DNA follows: TGTGCCAGCAGACTACAGGTCTCTAGCACAGATACGCAGTATTTT. J is TRBJ2-3 and V is TRBV7-2, with a tentative D call TRBD1 (5 bases). The V end was cut by 6 bases, the J end by 0 bases, with 13 bases between. The CDR3 runs 15 residues. Germline V CDR1 and CDR2: SGHTA, FQGNSA.

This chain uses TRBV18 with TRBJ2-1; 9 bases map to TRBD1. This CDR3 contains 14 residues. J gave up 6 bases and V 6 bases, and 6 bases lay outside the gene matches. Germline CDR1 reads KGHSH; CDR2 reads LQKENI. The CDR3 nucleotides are TGTGCCAGCTCCGGGACAGGGAAAGGCAATGAGCAGTTCTTC. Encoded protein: CASSGTGKGNEQFF.

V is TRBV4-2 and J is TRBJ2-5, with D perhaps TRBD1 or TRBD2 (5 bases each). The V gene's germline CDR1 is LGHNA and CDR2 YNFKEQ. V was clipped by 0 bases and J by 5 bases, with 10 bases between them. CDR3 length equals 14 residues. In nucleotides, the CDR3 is TGTGCCAGCAGCCAAGAGGGGGAGTGGGAGACCCAGTACTTC. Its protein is CASSQEGEWETQYF.

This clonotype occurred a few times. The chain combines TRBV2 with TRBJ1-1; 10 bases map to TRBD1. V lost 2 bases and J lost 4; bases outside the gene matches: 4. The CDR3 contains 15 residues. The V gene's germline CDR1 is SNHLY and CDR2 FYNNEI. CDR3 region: CASSERTGGITEAFF. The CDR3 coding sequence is TGTGCCAGCAGTGAACGGACAGGGGGGATCACTGAAGCTTTCTTT.

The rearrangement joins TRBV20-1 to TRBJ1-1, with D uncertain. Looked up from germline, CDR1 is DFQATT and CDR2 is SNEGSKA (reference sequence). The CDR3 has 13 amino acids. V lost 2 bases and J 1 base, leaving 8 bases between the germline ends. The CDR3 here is CSARSGQNTEAFF. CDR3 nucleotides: TGCAGTGCTAGATCGGGCCAGAACACTGAAGCTTTCTTT.

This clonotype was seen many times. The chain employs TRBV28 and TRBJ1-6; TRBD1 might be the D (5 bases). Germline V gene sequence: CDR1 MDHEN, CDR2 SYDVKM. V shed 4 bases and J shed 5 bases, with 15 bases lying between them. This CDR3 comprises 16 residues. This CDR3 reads CASSSARGVDNSPLHF. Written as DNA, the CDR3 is TGTGCCAGCAGTTCAGCCCGGGGGGTGGATAATTCACCCCTCCACTTT.

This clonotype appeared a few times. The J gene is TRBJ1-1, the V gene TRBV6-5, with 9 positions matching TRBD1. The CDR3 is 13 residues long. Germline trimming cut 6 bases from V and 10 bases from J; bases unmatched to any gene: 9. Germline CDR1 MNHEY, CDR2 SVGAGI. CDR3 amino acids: CASRPDRGRRAFF. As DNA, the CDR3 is TGTGCCAGCAGACCGGACAGGGGCCGGAGAGCTTTCTTT.

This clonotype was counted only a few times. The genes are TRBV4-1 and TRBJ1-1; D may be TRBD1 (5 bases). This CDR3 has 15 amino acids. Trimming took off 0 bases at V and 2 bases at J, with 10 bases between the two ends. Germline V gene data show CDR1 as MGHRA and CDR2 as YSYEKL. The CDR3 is CASSQDWQGNTEAFF. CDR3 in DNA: TGCGCCAGCAGCCAAGATTGGCAGGGAAACACTGAAGCTTTCTTT.

The CDR3 DNA is TGTGCCAGCAGCTTATCCCACCACGAGCAGTACTTC. It encodes CASSLSHHEQYF. The genes are TRBV7-9 and TRBJ2-7; no clear D gene. V lost 2 bases, J lost 5 bases, and 7 bases lay in between. Looked up from germline, CDR1 is SEHNR and CDR2 is FQNEAQ (reference sequence). The CDR3 is made up of 12 amino acids.

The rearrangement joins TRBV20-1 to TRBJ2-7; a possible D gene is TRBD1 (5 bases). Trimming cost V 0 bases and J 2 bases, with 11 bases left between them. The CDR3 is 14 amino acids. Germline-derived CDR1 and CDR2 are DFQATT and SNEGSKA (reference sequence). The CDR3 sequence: CSARDRQLPYEQYF. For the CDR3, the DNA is TGCAGTGCTAGAGACCGACAGTTGCCCTACGAGCAGTACTTC.